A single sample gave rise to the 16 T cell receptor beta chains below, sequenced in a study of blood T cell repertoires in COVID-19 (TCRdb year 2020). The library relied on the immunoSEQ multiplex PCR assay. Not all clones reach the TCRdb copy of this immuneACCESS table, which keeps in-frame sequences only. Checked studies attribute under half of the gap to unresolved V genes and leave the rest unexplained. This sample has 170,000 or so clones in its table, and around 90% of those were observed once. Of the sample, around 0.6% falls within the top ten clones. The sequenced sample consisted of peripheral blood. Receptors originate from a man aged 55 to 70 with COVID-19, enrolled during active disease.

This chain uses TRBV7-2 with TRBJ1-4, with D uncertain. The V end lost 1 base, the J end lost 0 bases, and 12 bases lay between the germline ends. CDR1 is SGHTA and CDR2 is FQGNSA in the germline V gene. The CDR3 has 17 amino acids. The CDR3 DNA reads TGTGCCAGCAGCTTAGGGCCCCGACAAGCAACTAATGAAAAACTGTTTTTT. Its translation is CASSLGPRQATNEKLFF.

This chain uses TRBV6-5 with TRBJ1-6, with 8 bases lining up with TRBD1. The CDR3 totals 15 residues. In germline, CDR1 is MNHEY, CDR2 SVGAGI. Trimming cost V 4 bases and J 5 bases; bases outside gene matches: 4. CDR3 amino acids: CASSSGQGDNSPLHF. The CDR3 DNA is TGTGCCAGCAGTTCCGGACAGGGCGATAATTCACCCCTCCACTTT.

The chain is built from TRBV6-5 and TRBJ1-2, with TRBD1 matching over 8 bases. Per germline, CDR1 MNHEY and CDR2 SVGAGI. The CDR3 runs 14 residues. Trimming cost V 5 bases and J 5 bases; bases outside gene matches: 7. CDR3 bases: TGTGCCAGCAGTCCAACGCAGGGGGCTTATGGCTACACCTTC. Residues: CASSPTQGAYGYTF.

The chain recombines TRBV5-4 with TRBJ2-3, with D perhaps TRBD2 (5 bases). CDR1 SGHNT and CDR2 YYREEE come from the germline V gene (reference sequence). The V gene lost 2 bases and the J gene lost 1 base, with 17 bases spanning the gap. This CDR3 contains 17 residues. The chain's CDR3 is CASSLGRLGAGTDTQYF. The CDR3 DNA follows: TGTGCCAGCAGCTTAGGACGGCTGGGAGCGGGCACAGATACGCAGTATTTT.

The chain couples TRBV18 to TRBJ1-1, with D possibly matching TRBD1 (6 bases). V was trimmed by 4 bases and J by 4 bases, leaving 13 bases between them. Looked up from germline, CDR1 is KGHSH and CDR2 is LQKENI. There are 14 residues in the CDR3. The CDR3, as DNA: TGTGCCAGCTCACAACAGGGTTGGGGCACTGAAGCTTTCTTT. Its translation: CASSQQGWGTEAFF.

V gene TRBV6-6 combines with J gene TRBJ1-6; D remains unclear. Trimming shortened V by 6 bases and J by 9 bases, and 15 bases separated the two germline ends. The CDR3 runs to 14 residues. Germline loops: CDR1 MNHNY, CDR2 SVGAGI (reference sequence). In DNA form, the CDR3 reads TGTGCCAGCAGCCTACAAGGAGGCAGTTCACCCCTCCACTTT. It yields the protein CASSLQGGSSPLHF.

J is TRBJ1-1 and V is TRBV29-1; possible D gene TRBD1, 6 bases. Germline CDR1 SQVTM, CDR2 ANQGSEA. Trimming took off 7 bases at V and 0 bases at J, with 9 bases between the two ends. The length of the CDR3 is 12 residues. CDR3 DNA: TGCAGCGGTAGGACAGTGAACACTGAAGCTTTCTTT. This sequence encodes CSGRTVNTEAFF.

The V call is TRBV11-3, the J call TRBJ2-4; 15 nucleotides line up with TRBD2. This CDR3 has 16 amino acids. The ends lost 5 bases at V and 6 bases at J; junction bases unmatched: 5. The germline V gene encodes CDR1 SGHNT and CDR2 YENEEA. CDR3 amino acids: CASSHGLAGGVNIQYF. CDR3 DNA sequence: TGTGCCAGCAGCCACGGACTAGCGGGAGGGGTAAACATTCAGTACTTC. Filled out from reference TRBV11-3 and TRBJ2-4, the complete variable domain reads EAGVVQSPRYKIIEKKQPVAFWCNPISGHNTLYWYLQNLGQGPELLIRYENEEAVDDSQLPKDRFSAERLKGVDSTLKIQPAELGDSAVYLCASSHGLAGGVNIQYFGAGTRLSVL.

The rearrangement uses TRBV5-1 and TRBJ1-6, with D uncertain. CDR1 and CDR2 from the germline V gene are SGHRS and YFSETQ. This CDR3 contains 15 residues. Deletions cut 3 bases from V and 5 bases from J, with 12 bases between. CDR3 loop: CASSSGNIHNSPLHF. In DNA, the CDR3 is TGCGCCAGCAGCTCGGGAAATATTCATAATTCACCCCTCCACTTT.

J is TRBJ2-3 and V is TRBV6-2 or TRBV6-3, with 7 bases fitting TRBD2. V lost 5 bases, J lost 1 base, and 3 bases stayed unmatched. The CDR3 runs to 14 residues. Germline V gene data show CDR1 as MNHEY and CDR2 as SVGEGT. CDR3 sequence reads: CASSDTSGTDTQYF. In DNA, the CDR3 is TGTGCCAGCAGTGATACTAGCGGCACAGATACGCAGTATTTT.

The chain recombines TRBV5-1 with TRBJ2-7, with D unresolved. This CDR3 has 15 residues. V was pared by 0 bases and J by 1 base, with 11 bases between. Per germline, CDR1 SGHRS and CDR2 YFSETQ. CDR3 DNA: TGCGCCAGCAGCTTGGGACAAATCCAATCCTACGAGCAGTACTTC. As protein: CASSLGQIQSYEQYF. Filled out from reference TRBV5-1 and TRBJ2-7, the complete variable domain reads KAGVTQTPRYLIKTRGQQVTLSCSPISGHRSVSWYQQTPGQGLQFLFEYFSETQRNKGNFPGRFSGRQFSNSRSEMNVSTLELGDSALYLCASSLGQIQSYEQYFGPGTRLTVT.

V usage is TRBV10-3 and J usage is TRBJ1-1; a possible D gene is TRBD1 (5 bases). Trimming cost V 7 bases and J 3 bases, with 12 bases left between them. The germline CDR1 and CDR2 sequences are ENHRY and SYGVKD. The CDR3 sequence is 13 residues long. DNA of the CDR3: TGTGCCATCACAAAGGGAGGGGACACTGAAGCTTTCTTT. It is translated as CAITKGGDTEAFF.

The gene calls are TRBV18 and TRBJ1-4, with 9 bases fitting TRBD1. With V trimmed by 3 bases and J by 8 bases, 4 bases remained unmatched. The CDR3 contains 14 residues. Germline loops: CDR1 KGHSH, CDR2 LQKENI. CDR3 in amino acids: CASSPDRGQEKLFF. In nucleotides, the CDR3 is TGTGCCAGCTCACCGGACAGGGGCCAGGAAAAACTGTTTTTT.

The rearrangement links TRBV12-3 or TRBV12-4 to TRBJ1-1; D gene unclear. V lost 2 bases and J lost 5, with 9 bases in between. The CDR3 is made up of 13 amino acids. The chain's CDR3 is CASSLSPTTEAFF. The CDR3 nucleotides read TGTGCCAGCAGTTTAAGTCCGACAACTGAAGCTTTCTTT.

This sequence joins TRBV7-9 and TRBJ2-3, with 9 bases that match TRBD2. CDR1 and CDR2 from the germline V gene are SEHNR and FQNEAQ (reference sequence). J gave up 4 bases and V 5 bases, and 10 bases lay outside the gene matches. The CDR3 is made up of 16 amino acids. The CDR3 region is CASSPRTSVIADTQYF. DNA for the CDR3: TGTGCCAGCAGCCCGCGGACTAGCGTGATAGCAGATACGCAGTATTTT.

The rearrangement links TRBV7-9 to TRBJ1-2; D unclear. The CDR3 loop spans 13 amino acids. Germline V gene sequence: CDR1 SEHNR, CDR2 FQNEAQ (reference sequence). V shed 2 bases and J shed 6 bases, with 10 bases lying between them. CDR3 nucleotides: TGTGCCAGCAGCTTATCCAGATTGGATGGCTACACCTTC. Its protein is CASSLSRLDGYTF.